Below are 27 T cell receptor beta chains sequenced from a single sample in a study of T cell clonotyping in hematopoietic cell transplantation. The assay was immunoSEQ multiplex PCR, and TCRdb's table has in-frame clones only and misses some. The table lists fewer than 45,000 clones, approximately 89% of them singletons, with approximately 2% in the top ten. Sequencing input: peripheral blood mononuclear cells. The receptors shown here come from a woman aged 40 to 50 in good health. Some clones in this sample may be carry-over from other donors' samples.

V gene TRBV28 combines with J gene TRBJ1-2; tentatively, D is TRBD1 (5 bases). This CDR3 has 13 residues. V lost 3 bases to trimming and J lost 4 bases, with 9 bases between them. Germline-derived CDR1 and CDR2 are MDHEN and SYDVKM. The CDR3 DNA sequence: TGTGCCAGCAGTTTCTCCCAGGGCTATGGCTACACCTTC. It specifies CASSFSQGYGYTF.

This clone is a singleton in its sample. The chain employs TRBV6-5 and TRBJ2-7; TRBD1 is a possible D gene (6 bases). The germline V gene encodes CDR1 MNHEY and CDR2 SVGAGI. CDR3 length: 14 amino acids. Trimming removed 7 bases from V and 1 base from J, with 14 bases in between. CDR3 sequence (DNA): TGTGCCAGCACTCAAGTAACAGGGTCCTACGAGCAGTACTTC. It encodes CASTQVTGSYEQYF.

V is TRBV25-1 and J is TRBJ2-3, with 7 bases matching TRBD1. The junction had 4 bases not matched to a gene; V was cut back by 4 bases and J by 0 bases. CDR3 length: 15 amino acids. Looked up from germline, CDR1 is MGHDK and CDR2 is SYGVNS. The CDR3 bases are TGTGCCAGCAGTGCCGGGACAGCTAGCACAGATACGCAGTATTTT. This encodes CASSAGTASTDTQYF.

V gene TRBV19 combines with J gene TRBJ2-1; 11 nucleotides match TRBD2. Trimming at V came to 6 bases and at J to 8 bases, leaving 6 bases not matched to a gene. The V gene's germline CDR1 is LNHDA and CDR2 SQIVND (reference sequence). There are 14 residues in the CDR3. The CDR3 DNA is TGTGCCAGTAGCCCCACTAGCGGGAGCGATGAGCAGTTCTTC. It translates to CASSPTSGSDEQFF.

DNA for the CDR3: TGTGCCAGCAGCCCGGAGGTGGGCTTATACACTGAAGCTTTCTTT. Translated: CASSPEVGLYTEAFF. V gene TRBV7-2 combines with J gene TRBJ1-1; no firm D call. The CDR3 totals 15 residues. Between the trimmed V and J ends, which lost 5 bases and 3 bases, there was a span of 16 bases. Germline CDR1 reads SGHTA; CDR2 reads FQGNSA.

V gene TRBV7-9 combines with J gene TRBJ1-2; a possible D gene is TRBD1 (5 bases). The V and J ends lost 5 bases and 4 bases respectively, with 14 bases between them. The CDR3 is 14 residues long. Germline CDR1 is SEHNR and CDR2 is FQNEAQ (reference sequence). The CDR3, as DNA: TGTGCCAGCAGCCCAACGGGACCGAGCTATGGCTACACCTTC. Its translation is CASSPTGPSYGYTF.

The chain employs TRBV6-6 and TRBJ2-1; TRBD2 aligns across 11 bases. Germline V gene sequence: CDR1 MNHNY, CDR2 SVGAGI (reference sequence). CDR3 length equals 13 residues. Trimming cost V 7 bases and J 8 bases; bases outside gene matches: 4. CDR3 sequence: CASTLAGAYEQFF. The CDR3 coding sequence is TGTGCCAGCACACTAGCGGGAGCCTATGAGCAGTTCTTC.

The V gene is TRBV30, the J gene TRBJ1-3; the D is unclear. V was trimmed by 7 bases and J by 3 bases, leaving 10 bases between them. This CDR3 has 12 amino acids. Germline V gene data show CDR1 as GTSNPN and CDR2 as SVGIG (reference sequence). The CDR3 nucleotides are TGTGCCTCCACCATAGGTGGAAACACCATATATTTT. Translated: CASTIGGNTIYF. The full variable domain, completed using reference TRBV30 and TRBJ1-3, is SQTIHQWPATLVQPVGSPLSLECTVEGTSNPNLYWYRQAAGRGLQLLFYSVGIGQISSEVPQNLSASRPQDRQFILSSKKLLLSDSGFYLCASTIGGNTIYFGEGSWLTVV.

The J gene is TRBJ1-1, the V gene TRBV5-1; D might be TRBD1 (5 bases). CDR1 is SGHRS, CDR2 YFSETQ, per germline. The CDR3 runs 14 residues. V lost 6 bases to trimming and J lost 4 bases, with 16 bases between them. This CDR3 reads CASIPGGDGTEAFF. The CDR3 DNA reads TGCGCCAGCATCCCGGGCGGGGACGGCACTGAAGCTTTCTTT.

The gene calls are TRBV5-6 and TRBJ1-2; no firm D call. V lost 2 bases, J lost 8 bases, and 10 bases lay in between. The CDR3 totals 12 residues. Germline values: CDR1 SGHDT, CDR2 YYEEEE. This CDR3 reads CASSLLVSGYTF. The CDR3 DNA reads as TGTGCCAGCAGCTTACTGGTTTCGGGCTACACCTTC.

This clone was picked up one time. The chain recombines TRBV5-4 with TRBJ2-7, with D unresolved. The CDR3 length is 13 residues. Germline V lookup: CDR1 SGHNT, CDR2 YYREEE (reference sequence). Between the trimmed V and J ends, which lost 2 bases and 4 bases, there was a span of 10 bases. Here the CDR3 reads CASSLVGSYEQYF. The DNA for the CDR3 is TGTGCCAGCAGCTTAGTGGGCAGTTACGAGCAGTACTTC.

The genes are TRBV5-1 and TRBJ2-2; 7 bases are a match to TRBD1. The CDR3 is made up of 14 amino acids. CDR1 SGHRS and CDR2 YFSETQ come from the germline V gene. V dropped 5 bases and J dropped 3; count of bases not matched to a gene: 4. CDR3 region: CASRSGQYTGELFF. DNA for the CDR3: TGCGCCAGCAGGTCGGGACAGTACACCGGGGAGCTGTTTTTT.

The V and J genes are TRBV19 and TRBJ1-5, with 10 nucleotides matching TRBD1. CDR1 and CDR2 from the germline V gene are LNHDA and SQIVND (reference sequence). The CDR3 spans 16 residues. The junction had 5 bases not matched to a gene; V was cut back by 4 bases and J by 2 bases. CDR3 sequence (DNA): TGTGCCAGTAGTAGACGACAGGGGGCCGGCAATCAGCCCCAGCATTTT. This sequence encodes CASSRRQGAGNQPQHF.

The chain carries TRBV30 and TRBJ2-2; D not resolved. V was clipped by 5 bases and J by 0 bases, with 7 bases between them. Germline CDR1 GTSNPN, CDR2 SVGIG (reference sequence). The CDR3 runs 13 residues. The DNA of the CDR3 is TGTGCCTGGGCGACAACGAACACCGGGGAGCTGTTTTTT. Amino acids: CAWATTNTGELFF.

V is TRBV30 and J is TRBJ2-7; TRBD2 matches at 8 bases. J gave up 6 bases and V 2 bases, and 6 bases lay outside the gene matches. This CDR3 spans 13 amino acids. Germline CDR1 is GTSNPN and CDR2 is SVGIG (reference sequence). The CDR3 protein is CAWSYREGVEQYF. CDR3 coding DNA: TGTGCCTGGAGTTATCGGGAGGGGGTCGAGCAGTACTTC.

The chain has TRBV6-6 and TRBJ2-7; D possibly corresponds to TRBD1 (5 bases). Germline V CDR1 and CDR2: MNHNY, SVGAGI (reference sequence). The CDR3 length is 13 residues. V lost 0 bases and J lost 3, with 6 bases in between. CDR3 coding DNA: TGTGCCAGCAGTTACTCAGGGGTCTACGAGCAGTACTTC. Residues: CASSYSGVYEQYF.

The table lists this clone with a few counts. As DNA, the CDR3 is TGTGCCAGCAGCGGGACAGGGGAAATTGACACTGAAGCTTTCTTT. It specifies CASSGTGEIDTEAFF. The chain uses TRBV9 and TRBJ1-1, with 9 bases fitting TRBD1. With 3 bases clipped from V and 3 bases from J, the junction kept 6 bases outside the gene matches. CDR1 and CDR2 from the germline V gene are SGDLS and YYNGEE. The CDR3 spans 15 residues.

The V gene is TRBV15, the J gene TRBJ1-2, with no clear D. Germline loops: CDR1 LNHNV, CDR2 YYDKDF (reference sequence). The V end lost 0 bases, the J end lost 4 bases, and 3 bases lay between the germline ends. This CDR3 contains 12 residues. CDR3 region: CATSRDAYGYTF. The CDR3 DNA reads TGTGCCACCAGCAGAGATGCCTATGGCTACACCTTC.

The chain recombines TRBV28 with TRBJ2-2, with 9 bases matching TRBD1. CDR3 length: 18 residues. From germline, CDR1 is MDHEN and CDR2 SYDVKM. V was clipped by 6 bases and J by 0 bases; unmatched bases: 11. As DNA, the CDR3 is TGTGCCAGCAGGTGGACAGGGGAATTACCAGCGAACACCGGGGAGCTGTTTTTT. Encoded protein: CASRWTGELPANTGELFF.

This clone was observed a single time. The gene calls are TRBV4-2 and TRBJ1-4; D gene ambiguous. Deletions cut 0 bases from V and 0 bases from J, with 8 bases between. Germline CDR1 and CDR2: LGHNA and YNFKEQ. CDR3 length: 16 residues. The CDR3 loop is CASSQEAAATNEKLFF. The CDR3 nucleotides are TGTGCCAGCAGCCAAGAGGCGGCCGCAACTAATGAAAAACTGTTTTTT.

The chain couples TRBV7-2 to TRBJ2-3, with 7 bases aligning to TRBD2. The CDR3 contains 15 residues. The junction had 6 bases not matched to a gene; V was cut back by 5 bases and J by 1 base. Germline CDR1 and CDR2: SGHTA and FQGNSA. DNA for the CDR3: TGTGCCAGCAGCGTGACTAGCCTTCGCACAGATACGCAGTATTTT. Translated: CASSVTSLRTDTQYF.

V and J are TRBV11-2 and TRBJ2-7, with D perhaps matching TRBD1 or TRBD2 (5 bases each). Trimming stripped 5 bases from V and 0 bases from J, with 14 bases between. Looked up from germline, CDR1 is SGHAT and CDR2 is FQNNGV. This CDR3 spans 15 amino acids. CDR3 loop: CASSAWDPSSYEQYF. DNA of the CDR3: TGTGCCAGCAGCGCCTGGGACCCCAGCTCCTACGAGCAGTACTTC.

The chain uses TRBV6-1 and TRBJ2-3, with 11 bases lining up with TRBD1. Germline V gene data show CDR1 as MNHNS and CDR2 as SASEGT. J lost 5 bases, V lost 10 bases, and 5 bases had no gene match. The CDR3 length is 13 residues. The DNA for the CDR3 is TGTGCCACCAGGACAGGGGGCTTAGATACGCAGTATTTT. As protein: CATRTGGLDTQYF.

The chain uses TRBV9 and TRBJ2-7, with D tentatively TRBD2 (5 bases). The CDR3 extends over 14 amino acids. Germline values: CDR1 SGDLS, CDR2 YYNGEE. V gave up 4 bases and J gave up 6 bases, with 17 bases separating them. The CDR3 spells CASSLQTGRGEQYF. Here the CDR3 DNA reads TGTGCCAGCAGCCTTCAGACGGGCCGGGGCGAGCAGTACTTC.

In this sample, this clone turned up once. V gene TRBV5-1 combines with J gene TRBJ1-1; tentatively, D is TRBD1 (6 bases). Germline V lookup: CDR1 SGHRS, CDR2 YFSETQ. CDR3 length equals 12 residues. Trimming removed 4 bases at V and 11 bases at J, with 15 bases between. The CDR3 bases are TGCGCCAGCAGCCCGGGCGGGGGGGCTGCTTTCTTT. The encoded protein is CASSPGGGAAFF.

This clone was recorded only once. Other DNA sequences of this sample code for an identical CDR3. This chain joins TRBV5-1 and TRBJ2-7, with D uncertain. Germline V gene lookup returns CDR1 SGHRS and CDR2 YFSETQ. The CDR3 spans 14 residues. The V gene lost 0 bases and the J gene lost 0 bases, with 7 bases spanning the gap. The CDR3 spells CASSLGTDSYEQYF. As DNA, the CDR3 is TGCGCCAGCAGCTTGGGAACAGACTCCTACGAGCAGTACTTC.

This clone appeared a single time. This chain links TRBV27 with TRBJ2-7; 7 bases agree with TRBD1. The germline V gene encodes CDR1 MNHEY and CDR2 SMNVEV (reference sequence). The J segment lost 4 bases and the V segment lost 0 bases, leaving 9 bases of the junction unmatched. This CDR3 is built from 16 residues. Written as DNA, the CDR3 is TGTGCCAGCAGTTTATCGTCTGGGACAGAAAAATACGAGCAGTACTTC. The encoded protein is CASSLSSGTEKYEQYF.